These 2 T cell receptor beta chains came from one sample sequenced in a study of neurological immune-mediated disorders. From the 5' RACE reads, TCRdb called clonotypes with MiXCR, one entry per CDR3 protein. The sample lists about 30,000 distinct CDR3 sequences; approximately 5% were seen once. Sequencing was carried out using CD4+ T cells from blood. The receptors come from a woman between 45 and 65 years old in good health.

This clonotype is medium-sized within its sample. V and J are TRBV7-6 and TRBJ1-2, with unresolved D. V shed 5 bases and J shed 1 base, with 8 bases lying between them. The CDR3 length is 13 residues. Germline V gives CDR1 SGHVS, CDR2 FNYEAQ. Written as DNA, the CDR3 is TGTGCCAGCAGCCCACAAGATAACTATGGCTACACCTTC. As protein: CASSPQDNYGYTF.

This clonotype was counted ten times or more. This chain uses TRBV20-1 with TRBJ2-1; 12 bases are a match to TRBD2. V lost 5 bases, J lost 8 bases, and 10 bases stayed unmatched. The CDR3 covers 15 residues. Germline V gene sequence: CDR1 DFQATT, CDR2 SNEGSKA (reference sequence). The DNA of the CDR3 is TGCAGTGCTCCTGCGACTAGCGGGAGAGGGGATGAGCAGTTCTTC. Translated: CSAPATSGRGDEQFF.